There are a few counts of the clone carrying this T cell receptor beta chain. Its antigen is as yet unknown. The authors ran a second PCR of about 7 to 11 cycles using a sample-barcoded 5' primer and a J-beta primer mix. Every cDNA was tagged by a template-switch adaptor with 12 random nucleotides. TCRdb independently ran MiXCR on the 5' RACE reads; one entry per CDR3 protein. The sample consists of around 500,000 distinct CDR3 sequences, more than 45% of them appearing once. The data belong to a study of blood T cells in healthy people across ages. Study-wide results and caveats: Unknown CMV status may confound age-related changes in expanded clones. As age increased, TCR beta diversity per million T cells fell in a roughly linear fashion.

Isolated per sample were at least 6.5 million PBMCs. With V trimmed by 4 bases and J by 2 bases, 9 bases remained unmatched. The CDR3 contains 15 residues. Germline V CDR1 and CDR2: DFQATT, SNEGSKA (reference sequence). Input material: blood. The chain recombines TRBV20-1 with TRBJ2-3, with 7 bases matching TRBD1. This receptor was taken from a man of 80 years or more in good health. The CDR3 DNA reads TGCAGTGCTATGAGCCGGACAGGAAACACAGATACGCAGTATTTT. Its translation is CSAMSRTGNTDTQYF.